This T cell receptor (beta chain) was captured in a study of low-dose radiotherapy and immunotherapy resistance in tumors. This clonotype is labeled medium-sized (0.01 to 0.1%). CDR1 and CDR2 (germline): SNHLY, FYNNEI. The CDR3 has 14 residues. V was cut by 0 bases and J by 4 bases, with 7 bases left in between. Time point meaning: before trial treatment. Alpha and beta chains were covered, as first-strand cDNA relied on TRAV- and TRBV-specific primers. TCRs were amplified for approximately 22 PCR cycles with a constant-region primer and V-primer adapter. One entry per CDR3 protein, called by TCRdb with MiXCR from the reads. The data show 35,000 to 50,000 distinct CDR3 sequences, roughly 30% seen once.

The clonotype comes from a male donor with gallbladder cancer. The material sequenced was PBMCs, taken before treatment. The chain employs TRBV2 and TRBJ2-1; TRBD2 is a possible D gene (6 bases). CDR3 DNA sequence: TGTGCCAGCAGTGAAGCGGGGGGTTACAATGAGCAGTTCTTC. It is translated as CASSEAGGYNEQFF.